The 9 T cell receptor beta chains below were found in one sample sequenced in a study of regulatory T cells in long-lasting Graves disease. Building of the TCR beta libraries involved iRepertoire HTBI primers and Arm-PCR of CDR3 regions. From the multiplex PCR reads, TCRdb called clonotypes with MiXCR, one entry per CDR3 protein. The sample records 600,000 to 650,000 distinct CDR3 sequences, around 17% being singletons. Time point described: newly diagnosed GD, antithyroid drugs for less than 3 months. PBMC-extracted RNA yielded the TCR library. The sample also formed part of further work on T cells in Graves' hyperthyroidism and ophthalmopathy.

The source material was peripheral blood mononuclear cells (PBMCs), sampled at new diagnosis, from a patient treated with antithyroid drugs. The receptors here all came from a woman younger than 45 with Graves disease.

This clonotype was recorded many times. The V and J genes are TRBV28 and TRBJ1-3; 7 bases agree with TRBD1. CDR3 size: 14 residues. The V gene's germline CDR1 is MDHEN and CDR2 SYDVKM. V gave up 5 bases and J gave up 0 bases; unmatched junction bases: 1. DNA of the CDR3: TGTGCCAGCAGTCAGGGGGGCTCTGGAAACACCATATATTTT. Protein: CASSQGGSGNTIYF.

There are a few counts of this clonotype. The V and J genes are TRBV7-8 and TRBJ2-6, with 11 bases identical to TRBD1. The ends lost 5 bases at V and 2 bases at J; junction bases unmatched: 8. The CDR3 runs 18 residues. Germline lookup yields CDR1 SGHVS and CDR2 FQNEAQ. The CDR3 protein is CASSPGTGGGAGANVLTF. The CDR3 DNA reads TGTGCCAGCAGCCCTGGGACAGGGGGAGGCGCTGGGGCCAACGTCCTGACTTTC.

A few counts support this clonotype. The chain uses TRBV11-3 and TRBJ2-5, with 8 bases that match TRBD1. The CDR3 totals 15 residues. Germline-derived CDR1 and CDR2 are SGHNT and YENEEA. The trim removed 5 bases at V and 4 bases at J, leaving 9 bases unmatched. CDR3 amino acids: CASSVGQGGTETQYF. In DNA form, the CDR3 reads TGTGCCAGCAGCGTCGGACAGGGAGGAACAGAGACCCAGTACTTC.

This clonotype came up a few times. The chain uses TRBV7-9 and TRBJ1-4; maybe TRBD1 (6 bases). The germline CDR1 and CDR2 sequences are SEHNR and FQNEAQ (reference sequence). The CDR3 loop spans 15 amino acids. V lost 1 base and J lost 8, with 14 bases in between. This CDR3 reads CASSLVLGGREKLFF. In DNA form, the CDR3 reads TGTGCCAGCAGCTTAGTACTCGGGGGGCGCGAAAAACTGTTTTTT.

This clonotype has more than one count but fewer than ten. This CDR3 is CASSSRAGLVSTEAFF. CDR3 DNA: TGTGCCAGTAGTAGCAGGGCAGGGCTTGTATCCACTGAAGCTTTCTTT. The genes are TRBV19 and TRBJ1-1, with a tentative D call TRBD1 (5 bases). V was cut by 4 bases and J by 4 bases, with 19 bases left in between. Germline V lookup: CDR1 LNHDA, CDR2 SQIVND (reference sequence). This CDR3 region has 16 residues.

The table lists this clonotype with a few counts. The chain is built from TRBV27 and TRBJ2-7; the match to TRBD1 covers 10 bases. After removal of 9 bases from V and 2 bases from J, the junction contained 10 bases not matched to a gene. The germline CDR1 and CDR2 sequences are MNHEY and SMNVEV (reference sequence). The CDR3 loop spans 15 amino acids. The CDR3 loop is CASVSGGTGAYEQYF. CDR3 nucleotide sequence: TGTGCCAGTGTATCAGGTGGGACAGGGGCCTACGAGCAGTACTTC.

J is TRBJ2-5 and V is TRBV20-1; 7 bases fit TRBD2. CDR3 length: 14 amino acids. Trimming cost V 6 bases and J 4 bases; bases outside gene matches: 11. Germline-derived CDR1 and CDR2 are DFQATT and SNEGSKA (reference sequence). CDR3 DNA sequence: TGCAGTGCCCAAAGGCCGGGAGGAGGAGAGACCCAGTACTTC. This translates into CSAQRPGGGETQYF.

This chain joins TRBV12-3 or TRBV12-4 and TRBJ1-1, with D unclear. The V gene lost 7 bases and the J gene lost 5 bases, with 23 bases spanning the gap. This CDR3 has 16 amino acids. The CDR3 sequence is CASNNLLGTGRTEAFF. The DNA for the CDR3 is TGTGCCAGCAATAACCTCCTGGGCACCGGGAGGACTGAAGCTTTCTTT.

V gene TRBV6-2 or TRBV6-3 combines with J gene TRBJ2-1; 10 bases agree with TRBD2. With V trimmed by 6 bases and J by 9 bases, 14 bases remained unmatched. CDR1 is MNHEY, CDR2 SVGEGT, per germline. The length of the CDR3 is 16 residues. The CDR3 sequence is CASSRMGGTSVLEQFF. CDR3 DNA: TGTGCCAGCAGCAGAATGGGGGGGACTAGCGTACTTGAGCAGTTCTTC.